Below, one T cell receptor beta chain is given with its context. Its target is not known. This sample's time point: week 23, last vaccination. Mutant IDH1 20-mer peptide, at 300 ug, made up each vaccine dose, with topical imiquimod. The donors had new WHO grade 3 or 4 astrocytomas; these were IDH1-mutant and ATRX-lost. These data originate in a study of a mutant IDH1 vaccine in newly diagnosed glioma. For the study at large: Sex distribution of treated patients was around 62% male and approximately 38% female; mean age was 40.4 years.

Sequenced by immunoSEQ multiplex PCR; TCRdb stores in-frame clones only, minus some. The table shows tens of thousands of clones, with roughly 80% occurring only once. V gave up 8 bases and J gave up 7 bases; unmatched junction bases: 7. This CDR3 comprises 12 residues. Germline CDR1 and CDR2: SNHLY and FYNNEI. The sample in question was PBMCs, obtained from a glioma patient whose treatment included an IDH1 peptide vaccine. The chain recombines TRBV2 with TRBJ1-1, with 7 nucleotides matching TRBD1. This TCR was recovered from a man in his forties or fifties with glioma. The chain's CDR3 is CASGPRDSEAFF. CDR3 bases: TGTGCCAGCGGACCACGGGACAGTGAAGCTTTCTTT.